This T cell receptor beta chain was profiled in a study of blood T cell repertoires in COVID-19. Germline V CDR1 and CDR2: SGHAT, FQNNGV. CDR3 length equals 16 residues. V was pared by 2 bases and J by 0 bases, with 4 bases of the junction left unmatched. The table came from immunoSEQ multiplex PCR; TCRdb's copy has only in-frame clones and leaves some out. The sample carries approximately 130,000 clones, 85% to 90% recorded once. The material sequenced was peripheral blood. The J gene is TRBJ2-1, the V gene TRBV11-2; 7 bases fit TRBD2. The sequence was obtained from a human donor in a cohort sampled during active COVID-19. CDR3 protein: CASSLYGGSSYNEQFF. CDR3 DNA: TGTGCCAGCAGCTTATACGGCGGGAGCTCCTACAATGAGCAGTTCTTC.